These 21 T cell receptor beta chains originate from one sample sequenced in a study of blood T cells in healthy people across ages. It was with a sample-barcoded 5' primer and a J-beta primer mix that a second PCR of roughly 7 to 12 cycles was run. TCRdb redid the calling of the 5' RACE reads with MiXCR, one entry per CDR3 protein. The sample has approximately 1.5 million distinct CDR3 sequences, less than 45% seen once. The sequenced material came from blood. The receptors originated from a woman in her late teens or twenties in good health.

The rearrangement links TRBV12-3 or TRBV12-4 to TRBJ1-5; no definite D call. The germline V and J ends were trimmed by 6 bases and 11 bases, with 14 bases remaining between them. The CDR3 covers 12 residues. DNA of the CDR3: TGTGCCAGCAGCACCGCCCCATGGGCCCAGCATTTT. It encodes CASSTAPWAQHF.

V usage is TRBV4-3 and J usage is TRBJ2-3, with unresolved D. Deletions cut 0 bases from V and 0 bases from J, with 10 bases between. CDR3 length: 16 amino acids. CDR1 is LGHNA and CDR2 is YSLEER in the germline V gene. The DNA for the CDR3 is TGCGCCAGCAGCCAAGAGGGCTACCCTAGCACAGATACGCAGTATTTT. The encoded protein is CASSQEGYPSTDTQYF.

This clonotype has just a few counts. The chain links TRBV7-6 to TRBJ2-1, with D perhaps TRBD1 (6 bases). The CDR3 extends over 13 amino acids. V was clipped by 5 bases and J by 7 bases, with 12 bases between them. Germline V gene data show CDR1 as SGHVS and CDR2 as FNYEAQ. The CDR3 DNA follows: TGTGCCAGCAGCGACAGGCTGTTTAATGAGCAGTTCTTC. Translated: CASSDRLFNEQFF.

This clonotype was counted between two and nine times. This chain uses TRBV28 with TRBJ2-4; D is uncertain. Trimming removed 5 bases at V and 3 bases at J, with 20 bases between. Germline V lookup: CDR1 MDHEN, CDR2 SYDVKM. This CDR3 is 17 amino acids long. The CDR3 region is CASSPSVQGIGKNIQYF. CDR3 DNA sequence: TGTGCCAGCAGTCCCTCGGTACAAGGGATTGGCAAAAACATTCAGTACTTC.

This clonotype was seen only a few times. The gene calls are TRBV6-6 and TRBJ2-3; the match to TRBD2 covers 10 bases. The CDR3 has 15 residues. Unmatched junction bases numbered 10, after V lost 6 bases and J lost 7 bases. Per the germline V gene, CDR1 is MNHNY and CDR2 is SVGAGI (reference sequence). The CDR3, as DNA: TGTGCCAGCAGCCAGCGGGGGGGCGTTGGGAATACGCAGTATTTT. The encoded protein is CASSQRGGVGNTQYF.

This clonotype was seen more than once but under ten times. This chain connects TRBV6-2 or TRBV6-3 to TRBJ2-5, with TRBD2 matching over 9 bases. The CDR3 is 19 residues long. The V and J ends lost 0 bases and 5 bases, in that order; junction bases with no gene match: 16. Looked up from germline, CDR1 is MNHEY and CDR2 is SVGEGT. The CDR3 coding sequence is TGTGCCAGCAGTTACTCGATTAGCGGGGGCAGGAGTTCGAAGGAGACCCAGTACTTC. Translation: CASSYSISGGRSSKETQYF.

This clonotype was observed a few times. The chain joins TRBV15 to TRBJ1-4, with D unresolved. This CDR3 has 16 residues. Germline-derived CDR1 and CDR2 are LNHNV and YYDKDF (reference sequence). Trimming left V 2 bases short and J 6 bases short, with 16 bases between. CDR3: CATSRSGVVSDEKLFF. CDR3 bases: TGTGCCACCAGCAGAAGCGGGGTAGTTTCGGATGAAAAACTGTTTTTT. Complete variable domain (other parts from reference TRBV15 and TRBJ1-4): DAMVIQNPRYQVTQFGKPVTLSCSQTLNHNVMYWYQQKSSQAPKLLFHYYDKDFNNEADTPDNFQSRRPNTSFCFLDIRSPGLGDTAMYLCATSRSGVVSDEKLFFGSGTQLSVL.

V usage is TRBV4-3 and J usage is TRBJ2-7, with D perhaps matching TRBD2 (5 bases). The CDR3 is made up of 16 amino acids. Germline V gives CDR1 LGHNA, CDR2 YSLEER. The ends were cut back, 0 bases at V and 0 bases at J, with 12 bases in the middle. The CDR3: CASSQDPRDSSYEQYF. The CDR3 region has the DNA TGCGCCAGCAGCCAAGACCCTCGGGATAGCTCCTACGAGCAGTACTTC.

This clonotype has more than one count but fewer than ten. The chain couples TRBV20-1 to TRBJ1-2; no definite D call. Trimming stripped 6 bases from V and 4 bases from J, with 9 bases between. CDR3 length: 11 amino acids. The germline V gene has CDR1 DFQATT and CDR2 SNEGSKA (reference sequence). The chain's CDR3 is CSAPDGYGYTF. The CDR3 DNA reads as TGCAGTGCACCGGACGGCTATGGCTACACCTTC.

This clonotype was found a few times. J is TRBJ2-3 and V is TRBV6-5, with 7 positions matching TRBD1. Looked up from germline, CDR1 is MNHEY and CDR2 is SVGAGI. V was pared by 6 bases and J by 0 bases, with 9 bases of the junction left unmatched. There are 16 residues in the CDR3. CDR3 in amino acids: CASRHLTGPSTDTQYF. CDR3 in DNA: TGTGCCAGCAGACACTTGACAGGGCCAAGCACAGATACGCAGTATTTT.

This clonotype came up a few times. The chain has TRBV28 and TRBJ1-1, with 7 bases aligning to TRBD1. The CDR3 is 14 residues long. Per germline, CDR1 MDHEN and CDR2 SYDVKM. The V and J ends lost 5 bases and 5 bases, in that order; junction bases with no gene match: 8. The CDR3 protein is CASSHRQGWTEAFF. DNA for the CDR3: TGTGCCAGCAGTCACAGACAGGGATGGACTGAAGCTTTCTTT.

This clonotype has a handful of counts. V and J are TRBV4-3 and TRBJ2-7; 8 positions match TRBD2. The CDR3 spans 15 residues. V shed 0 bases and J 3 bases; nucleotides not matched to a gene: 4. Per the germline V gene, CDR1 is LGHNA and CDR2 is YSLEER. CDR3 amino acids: CASSQEQTSGYEQYF. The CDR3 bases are TGCGCCAGCAGCCAAGAGCAAACTAGCGGCTACGAGCAGTACTTC.

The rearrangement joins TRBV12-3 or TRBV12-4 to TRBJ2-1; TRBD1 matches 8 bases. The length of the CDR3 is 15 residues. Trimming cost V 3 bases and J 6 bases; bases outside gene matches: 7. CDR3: CASSFIQGAVNEQFF. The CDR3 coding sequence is TGTGCCAGCAGTTTCATCCAGGGGGCTGTCAATGAGCAGTTCTTC.

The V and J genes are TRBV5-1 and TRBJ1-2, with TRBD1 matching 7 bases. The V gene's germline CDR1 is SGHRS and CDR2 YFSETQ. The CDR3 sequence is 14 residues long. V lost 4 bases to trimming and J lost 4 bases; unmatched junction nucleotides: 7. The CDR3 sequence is CASSVQTGTYGYTF. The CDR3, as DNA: TGCGCCAGCAGCGTCCAGACAGGGACCTATGGCTACACCTTC.

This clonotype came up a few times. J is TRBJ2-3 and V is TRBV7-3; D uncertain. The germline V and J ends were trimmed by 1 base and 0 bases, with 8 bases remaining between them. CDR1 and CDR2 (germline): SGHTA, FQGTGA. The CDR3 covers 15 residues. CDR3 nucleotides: TGTGCCAGCAGCTTAATATCAGCTAGCACAGATACGCAGTATTTT. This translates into CASSLISASTDTQYF.

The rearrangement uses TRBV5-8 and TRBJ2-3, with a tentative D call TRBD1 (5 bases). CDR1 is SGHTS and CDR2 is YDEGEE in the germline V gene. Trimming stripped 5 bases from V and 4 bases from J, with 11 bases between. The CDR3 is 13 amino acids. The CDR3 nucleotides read TGTGCCAGCAGGGGCAGGGTGGCAGATACGCAGTATTTT. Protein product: CASRGRVADTQYF.

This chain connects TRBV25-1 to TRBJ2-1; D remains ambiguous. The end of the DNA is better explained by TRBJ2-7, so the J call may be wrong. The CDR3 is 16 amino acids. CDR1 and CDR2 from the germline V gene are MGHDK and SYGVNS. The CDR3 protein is CASSAKVLSSYNEQYF. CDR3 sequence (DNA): TGTGCCAGCAGTGCCAAGGTCCTGAGCTCCTACAATGAGCAGTACTTC.

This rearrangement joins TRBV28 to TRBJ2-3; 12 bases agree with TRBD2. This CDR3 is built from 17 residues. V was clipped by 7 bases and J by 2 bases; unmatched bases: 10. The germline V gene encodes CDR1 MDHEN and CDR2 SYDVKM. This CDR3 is CASTRVGLAGLTDTQYF. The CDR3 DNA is TGTGCCAGCACCCGGGTCGGACTAGCGGGACTCACAGATACGCAGTATTTT.

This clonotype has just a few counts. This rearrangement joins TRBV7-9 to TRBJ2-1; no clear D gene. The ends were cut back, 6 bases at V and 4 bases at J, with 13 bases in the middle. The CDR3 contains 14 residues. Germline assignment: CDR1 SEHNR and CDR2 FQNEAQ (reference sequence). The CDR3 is CASRGQVGYNEQFF. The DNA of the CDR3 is TGTGCCAGCAGAGGTCAGGTTGGGTACAATGAGCAGTTCTTC.

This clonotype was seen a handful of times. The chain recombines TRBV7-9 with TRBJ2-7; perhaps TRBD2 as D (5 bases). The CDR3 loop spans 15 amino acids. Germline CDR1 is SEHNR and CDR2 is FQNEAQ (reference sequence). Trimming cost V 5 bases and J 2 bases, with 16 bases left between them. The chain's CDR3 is CASSPVTGSTYEQYF. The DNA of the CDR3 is TGTGCCAGCAGCCCAGTTACGGGATCAACCTACGAGCAGTACTTC. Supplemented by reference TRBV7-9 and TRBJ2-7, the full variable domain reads DTGVSQNPRHKITKRGQNVTFRCDPISEHNRLYWYRQTLGQGPEFLTYFQNEAQLEKSRLLSDRFSAERPKGSFSTLEIQRTEQGDSAMYLCASSPVTGSTYEQYFGPGTRLTVT.

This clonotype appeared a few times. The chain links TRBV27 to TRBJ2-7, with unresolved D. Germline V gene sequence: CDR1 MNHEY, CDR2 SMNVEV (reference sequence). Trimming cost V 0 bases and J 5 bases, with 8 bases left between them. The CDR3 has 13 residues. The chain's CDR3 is CASSLSGAHEQYF. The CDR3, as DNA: TGTGCCAGCAGTTTATCGGGCGCCCACGAGCAGTACTTC.